This TCR beta chain was recorded in a study of blood T cell repertoires in COVID-19. On the study more broadly: The United States, Italy and Spain provided the acute and convalescent COVID-19 samples.

Assay used: immunoSEQ multiplex PCR; TCRdb lists only in-frame clones, some missing. The table records 25,000 to 30,000 clones, 85% of them present only once. CDR3 length: 17 amino acids. The germline CDR1 and CDR2 sequences are DFQATT and SNEGSKA (reference sequence). V dropped 3 bases and J dropped 2; count of bases not matched to a gene: 12. Sequencing was done on a sample of peripheral blood. The clonotype originates from a human donor in a cohort sampled during active COVID-19. The chain is built from TRBV20-1 and TRBJ1-4, with 7 nucleotides matching TRBD1. CDR3 loop: CSASSWVIGGTNEKLFF. DNA for the CDR3: TGCAGTGCTAGTAGCTGGGTGATAGGGGGCACTAATGAAAAACTGTTTTTT.